The clone carrying this T cell receptor beta chain was detected ten times or more. The antigen is unknown. V was cut by 7 bases and J by 4 bases, with 13 bases left in between. The CDR3 sequence is 14 residues long. The sample is drawn from a study of T cells in Graves' hyperthyroidism and ophthalmopathy. Study as a whole: Sampling of peripheral blood happened at initial diagnosis, prior to any treatment.

Extraction of PBMCs used around 9.6 ml of fresh peripheral blood. RNA transcripts gave rise to amplified TCR beta CDR3 regions. A set of HTBI primers served as the primers for a first-round RT-PCR of the TCR CDR3. TCRdb analysed the multiplex PCR reads with MiXCR anew, one entry per CDR3 protein. This table holds hundreds of thousands of distinct CDR3 sequences, less than 25% found once. General observations from the study: In blood, most of the thyroid clonotypes expanded above 0.001 were also present. Ophthalmopathy was identified by the model a median approximately six months ahead of onset.

The chain carries TRBV12-3 or TRBV12-4 and TRBJ2-2; D may be TRBD1 or TRBD2 (5 bases each). The origin of this receptor is a woman aged 30 to 39 with Graves' ophthalmopathy. The sample comprised blood. The CDR3 region is CASMRGAGTGELFF. CDR3 DNA: TGTGCCAGCATGAGGGGCGCGGGCACCGGGGAGCTGTTTTTT.